The clone carrying this T cell receptor (beta chain) was seen a handful of times. This specimen comes from a study of T-cell memory formation after mild COVID-19. Study as a whole: Clusters were largely donor specific.

TCRdb recomputed calls from the 5' RACE reads with MiXCR, one row per CDR3 protein. The profile shows approximately 250,000 distinct CDR3 sequences, roughly 15% of them singletons. Material: PBMCs or a T cell subset sorted from them (not recorded which). This TCR derives from an adult woman who had mild COVID-19 (a few samples of this study predate the infection). Cell type and time point are not known.

CDR3 residues: CASRQSAREAGANVLTF. The CDR3 nucleotides read TGTGCCAGCAGGCAGAGCGCAAGGGAGGCTGGGGCCAACGTCCTGACTTTC. J is TRBJ2-6 and V is TRBV27, with D perhaps matching TRBD2 (6 bases). Trimming took 6 bases from V and 2 from J, leaving 17 bases between them. Germline CDR1 and CDR2: MNHEY and SMNVEV (reference sequence). The CDR3 is 17 residues long.